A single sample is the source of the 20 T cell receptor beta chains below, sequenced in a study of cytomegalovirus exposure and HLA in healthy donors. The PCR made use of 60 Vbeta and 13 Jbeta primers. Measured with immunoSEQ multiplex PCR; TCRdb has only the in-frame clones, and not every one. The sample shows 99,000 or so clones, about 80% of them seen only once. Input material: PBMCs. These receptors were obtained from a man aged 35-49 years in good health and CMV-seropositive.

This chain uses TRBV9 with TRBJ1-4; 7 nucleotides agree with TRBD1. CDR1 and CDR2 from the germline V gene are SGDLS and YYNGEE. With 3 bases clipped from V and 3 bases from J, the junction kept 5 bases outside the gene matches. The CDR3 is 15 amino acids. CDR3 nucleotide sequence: TGTGCCAGCAGCGGCACCGGGACAGCTAATGAAAAACTGTTTTTT. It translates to CASSGTGTANEKLFF.

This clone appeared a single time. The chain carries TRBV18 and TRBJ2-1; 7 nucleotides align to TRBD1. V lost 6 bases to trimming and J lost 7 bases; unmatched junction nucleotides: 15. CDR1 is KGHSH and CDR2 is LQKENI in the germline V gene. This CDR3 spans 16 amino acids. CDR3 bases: TGTGCCAGCTCTCGAGAGACAGGGACCCTCTTGAATGAGCAGTTCTTC. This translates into CASSRETGTLLNEQFF.

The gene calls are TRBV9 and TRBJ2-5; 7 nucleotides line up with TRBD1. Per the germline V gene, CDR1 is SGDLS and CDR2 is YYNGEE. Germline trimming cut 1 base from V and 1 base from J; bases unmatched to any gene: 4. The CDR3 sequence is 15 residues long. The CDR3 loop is CASSVSPGGQETQYF. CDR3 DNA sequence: TGTGCCAGCAGCGTATCCCCAGGGGGCCAAGAGACCCAGTACTTC.

As DNA, the CDR3 is TGTGCCAGCAGTCCATGGGACAGCCCCTACGAGCAGTACTTC. Translating gives CASSPWDSPYEQYF. The chain joins TRBV6-5 to TRBJ2-7; 7 bases map to TRBD1. Germline CDR1 and CDR2: MNHEY and SVGAGI. The CDR3 contains 14 residues. V lost 5 bases to trimming and J lost 2 bases; unmatched junction nucleotides: 6.

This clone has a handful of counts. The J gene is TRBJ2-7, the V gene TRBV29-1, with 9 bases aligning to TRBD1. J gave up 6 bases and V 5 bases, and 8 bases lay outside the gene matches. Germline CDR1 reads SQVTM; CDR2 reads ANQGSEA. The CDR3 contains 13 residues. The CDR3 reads CSVSGTGQTEQYF. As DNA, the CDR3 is TGCAGCGTTTCCGGGACAGGGCAAACCGAGCAGTACTTC.

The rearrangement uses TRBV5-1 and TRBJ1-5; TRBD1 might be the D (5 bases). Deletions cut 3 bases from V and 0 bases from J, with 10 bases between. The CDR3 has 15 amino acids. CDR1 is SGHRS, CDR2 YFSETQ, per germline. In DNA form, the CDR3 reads TGCGCCAGCAGCTGGGGGGACGGTAGCAATCAGCCCCAGCATTTT. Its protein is CASSWGDGSNQPQHF.

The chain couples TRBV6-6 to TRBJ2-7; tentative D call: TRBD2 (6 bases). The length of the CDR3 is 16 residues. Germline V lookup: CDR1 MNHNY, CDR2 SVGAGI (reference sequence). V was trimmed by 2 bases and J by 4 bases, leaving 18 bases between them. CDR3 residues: CASSYDPGLWGYEQYF. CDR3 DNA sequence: TGTGCCAGCAGTTACGACCCGGGACTTTGGGGGTACGAGCAGTACTTC.

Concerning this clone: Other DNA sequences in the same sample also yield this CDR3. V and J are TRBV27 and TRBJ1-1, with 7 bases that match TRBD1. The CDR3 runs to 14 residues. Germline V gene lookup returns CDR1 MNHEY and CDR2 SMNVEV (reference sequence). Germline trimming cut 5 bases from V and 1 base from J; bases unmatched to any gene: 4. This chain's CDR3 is CASSPGTANTEAFF. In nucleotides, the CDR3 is TGTGCCAGCAGTCCTGGGACAGCGAACACTGAAGCTTTCTTT.

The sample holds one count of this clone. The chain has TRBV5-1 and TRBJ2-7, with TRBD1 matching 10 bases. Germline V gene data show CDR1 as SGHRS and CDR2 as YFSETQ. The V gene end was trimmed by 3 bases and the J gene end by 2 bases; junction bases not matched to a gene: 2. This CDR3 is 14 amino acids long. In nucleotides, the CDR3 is TGCGCCAGCAGCTCTGGACAGGGGGCCTACGAGCAGTACTTC. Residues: CASSSGQGAYEQYF. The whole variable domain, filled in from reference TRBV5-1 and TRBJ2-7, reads KAGVTQTPRYLIKTRGQQVTLSCSPISGHRSVSWYQQTPGQGLQFLFEYFSETQRNKGNFPGRFSGRQFSNSRSEMNVSTLELGDSALYLCASSSGQGAYEQYFGPGTRLTVT.

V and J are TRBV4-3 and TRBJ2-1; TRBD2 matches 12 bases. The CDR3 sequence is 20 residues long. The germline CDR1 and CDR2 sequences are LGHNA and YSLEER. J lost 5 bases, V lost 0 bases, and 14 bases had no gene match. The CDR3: CASSQDRAVGLAGTHNEQFF. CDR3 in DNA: TGCGCCAGCAGCCAAGATCGTGCGGTGGGACTAGCGGGTACCCACAATGAGCAGTTCTTC.

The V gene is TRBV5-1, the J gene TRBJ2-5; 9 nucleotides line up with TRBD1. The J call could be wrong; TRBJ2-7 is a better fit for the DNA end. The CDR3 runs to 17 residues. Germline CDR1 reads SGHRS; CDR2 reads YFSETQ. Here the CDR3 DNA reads TGCGCCAGCAGCCTCCCCGTGGGACAGGGCCTCTCCTACGAGCAGTACTTC. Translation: CASSLPVGQGLSYEQYF.

CDR3 protein: CASRPWTSGTYEQYF. In DNA form, the CDR3 reads TGTGCCAGCAGACCCTGGACTAGCGGGACCTACGAGCAGTACTTC. This sequence joins TRBV2 and TRBJ2-5; TRBD2 matches at 12 bases. The end of the DNA fits TRBJ2-7 better, so the J call may be wrong. The length of the CDR3 is 15 residues. Germline V gene sequence: CDR1 SNHLY, CDR2 FYNNEI.

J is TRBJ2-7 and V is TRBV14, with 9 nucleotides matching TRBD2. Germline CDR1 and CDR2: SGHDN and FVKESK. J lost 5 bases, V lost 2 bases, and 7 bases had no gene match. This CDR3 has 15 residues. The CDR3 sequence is CASSQLAGKSHEQYF. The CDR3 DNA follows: TGTGCCAGCAGCCAACTAGCGGGAAAATCCCACGAGCAGTACTTC.

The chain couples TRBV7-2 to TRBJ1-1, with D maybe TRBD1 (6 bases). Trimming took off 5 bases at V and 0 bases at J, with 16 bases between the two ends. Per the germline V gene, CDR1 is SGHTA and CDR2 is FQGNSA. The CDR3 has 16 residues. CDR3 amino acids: CASSLGRGLMNTEAFF. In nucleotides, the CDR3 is TGTGCCAGCAGCCTAGGCAGGGGTTTAATGAACACTGAAGCTTTCTTT.

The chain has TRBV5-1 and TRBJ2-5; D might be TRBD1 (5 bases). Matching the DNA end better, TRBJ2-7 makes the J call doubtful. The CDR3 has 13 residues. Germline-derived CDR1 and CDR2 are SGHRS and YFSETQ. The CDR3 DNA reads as TGCGCCAGCAGCTTCGGCAGGGATTACGAGCAGTACTTC. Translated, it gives CASSFGRDYEQYF.

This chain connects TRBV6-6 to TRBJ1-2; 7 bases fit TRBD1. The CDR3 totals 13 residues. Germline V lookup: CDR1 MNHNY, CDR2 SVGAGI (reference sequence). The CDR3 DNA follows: TGTGCAGTCAAGAATGGCAGGGGGAAGGGCTACACCTTC. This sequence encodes CAVKNGRGKGYTF.

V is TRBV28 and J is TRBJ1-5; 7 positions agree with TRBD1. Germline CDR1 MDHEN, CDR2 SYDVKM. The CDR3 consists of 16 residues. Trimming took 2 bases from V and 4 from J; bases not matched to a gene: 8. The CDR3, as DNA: TGTGCCAGCAGTTTAAGGGGGCCTGGTTGGAATCAGCCCCAGCATTTT. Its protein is CASSLRGPGWNQPQHF.

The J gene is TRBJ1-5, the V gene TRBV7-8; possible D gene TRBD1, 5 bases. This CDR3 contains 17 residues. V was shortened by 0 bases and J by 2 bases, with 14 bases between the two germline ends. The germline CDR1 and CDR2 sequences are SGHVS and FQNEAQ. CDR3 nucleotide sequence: TGTGCCAGCAGCTTAGCGGGCCCTGGACACGGCAATCAGCCCCAGCATTTT. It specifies CASSLAGPGHGNQPQHF.

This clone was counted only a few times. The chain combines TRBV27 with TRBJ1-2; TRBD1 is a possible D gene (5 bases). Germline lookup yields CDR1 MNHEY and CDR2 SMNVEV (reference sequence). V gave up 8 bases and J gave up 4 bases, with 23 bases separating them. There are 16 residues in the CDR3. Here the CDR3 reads CASSRSSGKVFYGYTF. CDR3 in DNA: TGTGCCAGCTCCCGATCGTCAGGGAAGGTTTTCTATGGCTACACCTTC.

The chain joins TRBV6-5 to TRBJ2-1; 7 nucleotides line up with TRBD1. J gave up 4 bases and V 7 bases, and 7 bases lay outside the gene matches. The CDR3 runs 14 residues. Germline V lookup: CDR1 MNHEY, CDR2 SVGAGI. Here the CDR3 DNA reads TGTGCCAGCAAGGCGACAGGGCCTTACAATGAGCAGTTCTTC. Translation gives CASKATGPYNEQFF.